This T cell receptor (beta chain) was documented in a study of CD8 T cells in Susac syndrome. The authors reverse transcribed about 0.5 to 1 ug RNA with random hexamers. The immunoSEQ assay covered 54 Vbeta and 13 Jbeta segments for CDR3. From the immunoSEQ multiplex PCR reads, TCRdb called clonotypes with MiXCR, one entry per CDR3 protein. The table has nearly 70,000 distinct CDR3 sequences, roughly 94% seen once. Germline trimming cut 4 bases from V and 7 bases from J; bases unmatched to any gene: 7. Looked up from germline, CDR1 is PRHDT and CDR2 is FYEKMQ (reference sequence). This CDR3 contains 13 residues. The authors carried out high-throughput sequencing of TCR beta. They applied it to CD8+ and CD4+ T cells obtained from blood. CD8+ and CD4+ T cells were negatively isolated; TEMRA cells were FACS-enriched.

Material for sequencing was CD8+ T cells from PBMCs. The chain has TRBV13 and TRBJ2-7, with TRBD1 matching over 7 bases. The TCR comes from a human donor in good health. CDR3 nucleotide sequence: TGTGCCAGCAGCTCCACAGGGGTGAGGGAGCAGTACTTC. Its protein is CASSSTGVREQYF.